This T cell receptor beta chain was observed in a study of CD4 and CD8 cells across lung adenocarcinoma regions. Localized lung adenocarcinoma, a non-small cell lung cancer, affected the donors. Each CDR3 protein is one row after TCRdb ran MiXCR on the PCR reads. This table has 2,400 or so distinct CDR3 sequences, roughly two thirds appearing once. V was clipped by 7 bases and J by 4 bases, with 15 bases between them. The CDR3 is made up of 14 amino acids. The germline CDR1 and CDR2 sequences are SGHTA and FQGNSA. The chain employs TRBV7-2 and TRBJ2-3; D perhaps matches TRBD2 (6 bases). The TCR originated in a female donor with lung adenocarcinoma. The CD4 and CD8 labels of this study may be unreliable. Sequencing used CD4+ T cells from the center of a lung tumor. CDR3 nucleotide sequence: TGTGCCAGCAACAACTTCGGGAGTGCAGATACGCAGTATTTT. It is translated as CASNNFGSADTQYF.